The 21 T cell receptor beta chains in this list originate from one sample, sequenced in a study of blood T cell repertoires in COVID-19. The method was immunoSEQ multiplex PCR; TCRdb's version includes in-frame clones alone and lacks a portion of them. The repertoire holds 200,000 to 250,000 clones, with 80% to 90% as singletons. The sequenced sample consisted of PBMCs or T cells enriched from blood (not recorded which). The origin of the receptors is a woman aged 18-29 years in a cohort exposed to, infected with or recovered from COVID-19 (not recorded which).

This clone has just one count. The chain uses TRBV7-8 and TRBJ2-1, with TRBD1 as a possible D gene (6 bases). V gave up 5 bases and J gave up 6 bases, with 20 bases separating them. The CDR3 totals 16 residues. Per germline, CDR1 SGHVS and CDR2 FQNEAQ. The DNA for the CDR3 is TGTGCCAGCAGCCCCAACCGAGGACAGACATTCAATGAGCAGTTCTTC. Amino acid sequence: CASSPNRGQTFNEQFF.

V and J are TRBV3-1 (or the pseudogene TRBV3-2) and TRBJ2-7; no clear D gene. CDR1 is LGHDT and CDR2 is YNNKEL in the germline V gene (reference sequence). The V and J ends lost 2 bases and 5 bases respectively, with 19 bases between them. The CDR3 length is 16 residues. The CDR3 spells CASSQSHKRIQHEQYF. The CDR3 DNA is TGTGCCAGCAGCCAAAGCCATAAAAGAATCCAACACGAGCAGTACTTC.

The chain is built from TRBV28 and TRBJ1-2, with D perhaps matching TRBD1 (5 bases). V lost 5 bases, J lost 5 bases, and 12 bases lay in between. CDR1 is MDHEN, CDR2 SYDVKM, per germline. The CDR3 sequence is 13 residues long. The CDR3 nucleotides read TGTGCCAGCAGTCTCGGACACAAATATGGCTACACCTTC. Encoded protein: CASSLGHKYGYTF.

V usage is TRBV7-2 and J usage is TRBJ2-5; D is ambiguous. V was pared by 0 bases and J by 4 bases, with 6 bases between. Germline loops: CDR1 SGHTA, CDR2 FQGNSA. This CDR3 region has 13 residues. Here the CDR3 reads CASSLAARETQYF. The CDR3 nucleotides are TGTGCCAGCAGCTTAGCCGCGCGAGAGACCCAGTACTTC.

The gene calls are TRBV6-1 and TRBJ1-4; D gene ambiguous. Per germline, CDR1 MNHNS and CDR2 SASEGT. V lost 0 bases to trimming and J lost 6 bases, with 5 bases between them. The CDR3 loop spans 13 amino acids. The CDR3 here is CASSEALDEKLFF. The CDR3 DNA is TGTGCCAGCAGTGAAGCGCTAGATGAAAAACTGTTTTTT.

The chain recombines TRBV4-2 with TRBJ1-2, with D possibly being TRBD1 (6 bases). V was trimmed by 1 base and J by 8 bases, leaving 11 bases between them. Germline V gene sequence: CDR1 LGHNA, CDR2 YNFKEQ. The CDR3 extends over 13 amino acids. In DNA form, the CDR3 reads TGTGCCAGCAGCCAAGCCAGGGGCCTGGGCTACACCTTC. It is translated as CASSQARGLGYTF.

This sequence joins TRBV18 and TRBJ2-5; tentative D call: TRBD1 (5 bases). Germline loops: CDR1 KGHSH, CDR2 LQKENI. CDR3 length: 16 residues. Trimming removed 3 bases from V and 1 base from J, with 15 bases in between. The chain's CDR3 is CASSPRVQSTQETQYF. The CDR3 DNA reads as TGTGCCAGCTCACCCAGGGTTCAGTCCACCCAAGAGACCCAGTACTTC. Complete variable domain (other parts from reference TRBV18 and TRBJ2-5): NAGVMQNPRHLVRRRGQEARLRCSPMKGHSHVYWYRQLPEEGLKFMVYLQKENIIDESGMPKERFSAEFPKEGPSILRIQQVVRGDSAAYFCASSPRVQSTQETQYFGPGTRLLVL.

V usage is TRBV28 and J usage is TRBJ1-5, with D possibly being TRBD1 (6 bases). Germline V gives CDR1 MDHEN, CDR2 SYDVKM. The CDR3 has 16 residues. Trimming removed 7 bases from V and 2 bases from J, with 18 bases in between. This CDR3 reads CASTQGGEMGNQPQHF. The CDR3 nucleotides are TGTGCCAGCACCCAAGGGGGGGAGATGGGCAATCAGCCCCAGCATTTT.

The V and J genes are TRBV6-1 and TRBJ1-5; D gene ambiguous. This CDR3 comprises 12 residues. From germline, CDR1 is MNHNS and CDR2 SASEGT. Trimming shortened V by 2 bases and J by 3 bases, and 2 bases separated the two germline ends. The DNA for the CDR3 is TGTGCCAGCAGTGAATACAATCAGCCCCAGCATTTT. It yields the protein CASSEYNQPQHF.

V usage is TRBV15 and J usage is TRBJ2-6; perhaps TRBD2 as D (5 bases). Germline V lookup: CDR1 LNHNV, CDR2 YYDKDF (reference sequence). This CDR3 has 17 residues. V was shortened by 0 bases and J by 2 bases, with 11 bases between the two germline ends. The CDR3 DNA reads TGTGCCACCAGCAGAGATTCGGGATCGCCTGGGGCCAACGTCCTGACTTTC. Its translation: CATSRDSGSPGANVLTF.

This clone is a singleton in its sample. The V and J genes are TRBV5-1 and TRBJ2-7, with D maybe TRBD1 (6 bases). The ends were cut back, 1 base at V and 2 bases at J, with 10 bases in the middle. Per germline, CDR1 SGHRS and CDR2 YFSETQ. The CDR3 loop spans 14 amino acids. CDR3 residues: CASSLSGQTYEQYF. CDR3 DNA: TGCGCCAGCAGCTTGTCAGGACAGACCTACGAGCAGTACTTC.

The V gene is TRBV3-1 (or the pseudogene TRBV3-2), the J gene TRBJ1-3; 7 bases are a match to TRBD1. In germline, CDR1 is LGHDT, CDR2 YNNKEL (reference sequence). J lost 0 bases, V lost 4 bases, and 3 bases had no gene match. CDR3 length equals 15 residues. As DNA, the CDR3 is TGTGCCAGCAGCCGGCGGGACAGCTCTGGAAACACCATATATTTT. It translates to CASSRRDSSGNTIYF.

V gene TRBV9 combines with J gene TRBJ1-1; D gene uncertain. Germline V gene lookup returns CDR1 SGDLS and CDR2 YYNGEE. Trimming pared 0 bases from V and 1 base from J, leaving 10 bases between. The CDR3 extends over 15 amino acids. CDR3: CASSVAESGNTEAFF. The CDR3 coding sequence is TGTGCCAGCAGCGTAGCTGAGTCAGGGAACACTGAAGCTTTCTTT.

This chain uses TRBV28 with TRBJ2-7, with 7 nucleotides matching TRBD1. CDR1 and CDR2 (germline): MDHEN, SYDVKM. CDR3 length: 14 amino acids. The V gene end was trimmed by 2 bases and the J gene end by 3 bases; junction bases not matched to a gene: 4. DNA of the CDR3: TGTGCCAGCAGTTTACTGGCAGGGGGCTACGAGCAGTACTTC. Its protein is CASSLLAGGYEQYF.

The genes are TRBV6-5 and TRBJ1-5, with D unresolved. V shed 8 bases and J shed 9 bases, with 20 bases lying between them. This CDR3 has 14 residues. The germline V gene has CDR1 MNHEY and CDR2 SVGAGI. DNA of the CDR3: TGTGCCAGCCGAATGGGTTCGCCCCCGGGGCCCCAGCATTTT. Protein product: CASRMGSPPGPQHF.

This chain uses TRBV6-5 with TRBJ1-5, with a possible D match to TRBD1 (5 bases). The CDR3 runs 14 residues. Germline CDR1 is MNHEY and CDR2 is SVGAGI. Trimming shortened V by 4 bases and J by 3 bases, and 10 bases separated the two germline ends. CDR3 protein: CASSSGFSNQPQHF. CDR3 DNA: TGTGCCAGCAGTTCAGGGTTTTCCAATCAGCCCCAGCATTTT.

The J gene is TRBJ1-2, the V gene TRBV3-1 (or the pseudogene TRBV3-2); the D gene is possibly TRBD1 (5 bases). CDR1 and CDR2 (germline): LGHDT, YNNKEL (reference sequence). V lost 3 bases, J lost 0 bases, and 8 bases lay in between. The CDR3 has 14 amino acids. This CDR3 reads CASSQMTANYGYTF. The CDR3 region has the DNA TGTGCCAGCAGCCAGATGACAGCTAACTATGGCTACACCTTC.

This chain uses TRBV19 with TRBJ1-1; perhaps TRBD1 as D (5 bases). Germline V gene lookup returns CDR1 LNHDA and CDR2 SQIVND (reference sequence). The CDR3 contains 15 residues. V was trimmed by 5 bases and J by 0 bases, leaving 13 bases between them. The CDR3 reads CASSPVWGMNTEAFF. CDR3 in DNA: TGTGCCAGTAGTCCGGTATGGGGCATGAACACTGAAGCTTTCTTT.

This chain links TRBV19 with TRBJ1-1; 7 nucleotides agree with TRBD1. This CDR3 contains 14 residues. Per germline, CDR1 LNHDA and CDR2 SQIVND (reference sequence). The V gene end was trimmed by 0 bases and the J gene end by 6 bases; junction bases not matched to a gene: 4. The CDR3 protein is CASSIDRGQSEAFF. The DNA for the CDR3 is TGTGCCAGTAGTATAGATCGGGGACAGTCTGAAGCTTTCTTT.

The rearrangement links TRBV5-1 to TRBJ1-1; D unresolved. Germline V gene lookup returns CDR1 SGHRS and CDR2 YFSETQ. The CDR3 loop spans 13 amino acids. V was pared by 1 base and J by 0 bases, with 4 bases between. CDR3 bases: TGCGCCAGCAGCTTGACAGTGAACACTGAAGCTTTCTTT. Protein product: CASSLTVNTEAFF.

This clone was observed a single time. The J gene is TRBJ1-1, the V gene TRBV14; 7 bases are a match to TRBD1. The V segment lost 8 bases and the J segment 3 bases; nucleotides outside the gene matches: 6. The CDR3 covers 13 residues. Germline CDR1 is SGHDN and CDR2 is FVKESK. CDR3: CASSGQFYTEAFF. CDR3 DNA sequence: TGTGCCAGCTCGGGACAGTTCTACACTGAAGCTTTCTTT. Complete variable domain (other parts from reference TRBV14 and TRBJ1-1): EAGVTQFPSHSVIEKGQTVTLRCDPISGHDNLYWYRRVMGKEIKFLLHFVKESKQDESGMPNNRFLAERTGGTYSTLKVQPAELEDSGVYFCASSGQFYTEAFFGQGTRLTVV.